A selection of T cell receptor beta chains follows, all from one sample in a study of cytomegalovirus exposure and HLA in healthy donors. The method was immunoSEQ multiplex PCR; TCRdb's version includes in-frame clones alone and lacks a portion of them. The sample includes roughly 180,000 clones, about 75% of them seen just once. Sequenced: PBMCs. These TCRs come from a female donor in good health and CMV-seronegative. Each CDR3 is given with its conserved first and last residue. The D gene is left open where the match is weak. Only some rows state a clone size, as once, few, many or a class for expanded clones.

d_gene | j_gene | v_gene | abundance | CDR3aa | CDR3nt
TRBD2 | TRBJ2-2 | TRBV7-2 | - | CASSLGGASGGEGELFF | TGTGCCAGCAGCTTAGGAGGGGCTAGCGGGGGAGAAGGGGAGCTGTTTTTT
TRBD1 | TRBJ2-7 | TRBV11-2 | - | CASSRPGQGRYEQYF | TGTGCCAGCAGCCGACCGGGACAGGGCAGGTACGAGCAGTACTTC
- | TRBJ2-7 | TRBV25-1 | - | CASSVPPSYEQYF | TGTGCCAGCAGTGTGCCCCCCTCCTACGAGCAGTACTTC
TRBD1 | TRBJ1-4 | TRBV4-1 | - | CASRAGTGYTMSEKLFF | TGCGCCAGCAGGGCCGGGACAGGGTACACAATGAGCGAAAAACTGTTTTTT
TRBD1 | TRBJ1-5 | TRBV6-4 | - | CASSRTGGIHQPQHF | TGTGCCAGCAGTAGGACAGGGGGAATTCATCAGCCCCAGCATTTT
- | TRBJ1-3 | TRBV11-2 | - | CASSRPRNSGNTIYF | TGTGCCAGCAGCCGTCCGAGAAACTCTGGAAACACCATATATTTT
- | TRBJ1-2 | TRBV4-3 | - | CASSHLQGLNGYTF | TGCGCCAGCAGCCACCTCCAGGGCTTAAATGGCTACACCTTC
TRBD2 | TRBJ2-7 | TRBV29-1 | - | CSVEYRLAGSYEQYF | TGCAGCGTTGAATATAGACTAGCGGGATCCTACGAGCAGTACTTC
- | TRBJ1-1 | TRBV9 | few | CASSVTGLNTEAFF | TGTGCCAGCAGCGTTACAGGGTTGAACACTGAAGCTTTCTTT
- | TRBJ2-3 | TRBV7-8 | - | CASSQDDSEWKDTQYF | TGTGCCAGCAGTCAAGATGACAGCGAGTGGAAAGATACGCAGTATTTT
TRBD1 | TRBJ1-5 | TRBV11-2 | - | CASSTGTVFQPQHF | TGTGCCAGCAGCACGGGGACAGTATTTCAGCCCCAGCATTTT
- | TRBJ1-5 | TRBV6-5 | - | CASRDRRNQPQHF | TGTGCCAGCAGGGACAGAAGAAATCAGCCCCAGCATTTT
- | TRBJ2-3 | TRBV9 | - | CASSVGGRETDTQYF | TGTGCCAGCAGCGTAGGGGGCAGGGAAACAGATACGCAGTATTTT
- | TRBJ1-1 | TRBV6-6 | few | CASSYIIDTEAFF | TGTGCCAGCAGTTACATCATAGACACTGAAGCTTTCTTT
TRBD2 | TRBJ2-7 | TRBV29-1 | - | CSLKFGTTIPTEQYF | TGCAGCCTCAAGTTCGGGACTACTATTCCTACCGAGCAGTACTTC
TRBD2 | TRBJ2-2 | TRBV27 | - | CASSLWAGGLTGELFF | TGTGCCAGCAGTTTATGGGCGGGGGGGCTCACCGGGGAGCTGTTTTTT
TRBD1 | TRBJ2-3 | TRBV5-1 | - | CASSFNRDRLTDTQYF | TGCGCCAGCAGCTTCAACCGGGACAGACTCACAGATACGCAGTATTTT
- | TRBJ1-4 | TRBV19 | - | CASSITGEKLFF | TGTGCCAGTAGTATCACAGGGGAAAAACTGTTTTTT
TRBD1 | TRBJ1-4 | TRBV4-2 | - | CASSREQGGNEKLFF | TGTGCCAGCAGCCGAGAACAGGGGGGGAATGAAAAACTGTTTTTT
TRBD2 | TRBJ2-5 | TRBV7-9 | - | CASGAGLAGQETQYF | TGTGCCAGCGGCGCCGGACTAGCGGGCCAAGAGACCCAGTACTTC
TRBD2 | TRBJ2-1 | TRBV28 | once | CASSLYLAGGSDEQFF | TGTGCCAGCAGTTTATATCTAGCGGGAGGGAGCGATGAGCAGTTCTTC
TRBD1 | TRBJ2-2 | TRBV7-9 | few | CASSTKAGQGRTGELFF | TGTGCCAGCAGCACGAAGGCGGGACAGGGTCGGACCGGGGAGCTGTTTTTT
- | TRBJ2-2 | TRBV9 | - | CASSVTPLLETVRAGELFF | TGTGCCAGCAGCGTGACCCCCCTCCTAGAGACAGTAAGGGCCGGGGAGCTGTTTTTT
TRBD2 | TRBJ2-1 | TRBV5-1 | - | CASSWPASGGSSSYNEQFF | TGCGCCAGCAGCTGGCCGGCTAGCGGGGGGTCGAGCTCCTACAATGAGCAGTTCTTC
- | TRBJ2-3 | TRBV7-9 | - | CASSFTGELSTDTQYF | TGTGCCAGCAGCTTTACAGGCGAACTAAGCACAGATACGCAGTATTTT
- | TRBJ1-5 | TRBV10-3 | - | CAISDLHGLYSNQPQHF | TGTGCCATCAGTGATCTACATGGACTTTATAGCAATCAGCCCCAGCATTTT
TRBD1 | TRBJ1-1 | TRBV29-1 | - | CSVEGGQGWTEAFF | TGCAGCGTTGAAGGAGGACAGGGTTGGACTGAAGCTTTCTTT
- | TRBJ2-2 | TRBV6-1 | - | CASKQGSNTGELFF | TGTGCCAGCAAACAGGGCTCGAACACCGGGGAGCTGTTTTTT
- | TRBJ1-2 | TRBV27 | - | CASRPLDRSYGYTF | TGTGCCAGCAGGCCTTTAGACAGGAGCTATGGCTACACCTTC
TRBD2 | TRBJ2-1 | TRBV5-5 | - | CASSSRLAGYNEQFF | TGTGCCAGCAGCTCCAGACTAGCGGGGTACAATGAGCAGTTCTTC
- | TRBJ1-1 | TRBV2 | - | CASSEGGGVTEAFF | TGTGCCAGCAGTGAAGGAGGAGGGGTCACTGAAGCTTTCTTT
TRBD1 | TRBJ2-5 | TRBV7-2 | - | CASSSGQGETQYF | TGTGCCAGCAGCTCCGGACAGGGAGAGACCCAGTACTTC
- | TRBJ2-2 | TRBV11-3 | - | CASSLATVGELFF | TGTGCCAGCAGCTTAGCAACAGTCGGGGAGCTGTTTTTT
TRBD1 | TRBJ1-5 | TRBV19 | - | CATTDRVLSGDHQPQHF | TGTGCCACCACGGACAGGGTCTTGTCTGGGGATCATCAGCCCCAGCATTTT
- | TRBJ1-2 | TRBV4-3 | - | CASTPDAGDGYGYTF | TGCGCCAGCACGCCTGACGCAGGGGACGGCTATGGCTACACCTTC
- | TRBJ1-5 | TRBV6-5 | - | CASSSSEAGPQHF | -
TRBD2 | TRBJ2-5 | TRBV18 | - | CASSPSRGGETQYF | TGTGCCAGCTCACCCTCGCGGGGGGGAGAGACCCAGTACTTC
- | TRBJ2-2 | TRBV5-1 | - | CASSYQQGSGELFF | TGCGCCAGCAGCTACCAACAGGGTAGCGGGGAGCTGTTTTTT
TRBD1 | TRBJ2-2 | TRBV11-3 | - | CASSPRQGSGELFF | TGTGCCAGCAGCCCAAGACAGGGAAGCGGGGAGCTGTTTTTT
TRBD2 | TRBJ2-7 | TRBV7-9 | - | CASSLAGLAGDEQYF | TGTGCCAGCAGCTTAGCGGGGCTAGCGGGAGACGAGCAGTACTTC
- | TRBJ1-1 | TRBV6-5 | - | CASSRGGKNTEAFF | TGTGCCAGCAGTAGGGGGGGTAAGAACACTGAAGCTTTCTTT
- | TRBJ1-1 | TRBV7-9 | few | CASRSARAEAFF | TGTGCCAGCAGGTCCGCCCGGGCTGAAGCTTTCTTT
TRBD1 | TRBJ1-2 | TRBV7-3 | - | CASSLGQGYGYTF | TGTGCCAGCAGCTTAGGACAGGGATATGGCTACACCTTC
TRBD1 | TRBJ1-1 | TRBV30 | - | CAWRTGGNTEAFF | TGTGCCTGGAGGACAGGGGGGAACACTGAAGCTTTCTTT
TRBD1 | TRBJ2-7 | TRBV4-1 | once | CASSPTMAGGYHEQYF | TGCGCCAGCAGCCCAACGATGGCAGGGGGCTACCACGAGCAGTACTTC
- | TRBJ1-2 | TRBV21-1 | - | CASSNRDRVNGYTF | TGTGCCAGCAGCAACCGGGACAGGGTGAATGGCTACACCTTC
- | TRBJ2-7 | TRBV7-9 | few | CASSPTVGLAYEQYF | TGTGCCAGCAGCCCGACAGTCGGTCTAGCCTACGAGCAGTACTTC
- | TRBJ2-7 | TRBV7-2 | - | CASSLGQNSYEQYF | TGTGCCAGCAGCTTAGGACAGAACTCCTACGAGCAGTACTTC
- | TRBJ2-1 | TRBV7-3 | once | CASSLEGGDNEQFF | TGTGCCAGCAGCTTAGAAGGGGGGGACAATGAGCAGTTCTTC
- | TRBJ2-7 | TRBV19 | - | CASSDPGHKGDGYEQYF | TGTGCCAGTAGCGACCCGGGACACAAAGGGGATGGCTACGAGCAGTACTTC
TRBD2 | TRBJ2-1 | TRBV27 | - | CASSLSGGRVYNEQFF | TGTGCCAGCAGTTTATCGGGCGGGAGGGTGTACAATGAGCAGTTCTTC
TRBD1 | TRBJ1-2 | TRBV19 | - | CASSIGTGDGYTF | TGTGCCAGTAGTATCGGAACAGGGGATGGCTACACCTTC
- | TRBJ1-1 | TRBV7-9 | - | CASSLRGSSTEAFF | TGTGCCAGCAGCTTAAGGGGATCGAGCACTGAAGCTTTCTTT
- | TRBJ1-2 | TRBV6-5 | - | CASSYSGTNYGYTF | TGTGCCAGCAGTTACTCCGGGACAAACTATGGCTACACCTTC
- | TRBJ2-3 | TRBV28 | - | CASSLGSLSTDTQYF | TGTGCCAGCAGTTTGGGCAGCCTTAGCACAGATACGCAGTATTTT